Below, one TCR beta chain is given with its context. Other DNA sequences of this sample code for an identical CDR3. This CDR3 has 14 residues. V was clipped by 1 base and J by 5 bases, with 9 bases between them. Germline V gene data show CDR1 as SGHNT and CDR2 as YENEEA. Primers included in the PCR were 60 Vbeta and 13 Jbeta primers. The authors' processing: Roughly 10 million shared chains were among about 80 million unique TCR beta chains counted in a later analysis. Profiling relied on immunoSEQ multiplex PCR, and the TCRdb table lists in-frame clones only, not all of them. The V and J calls and the clone size are those of that table, but D and trimming were determined from the DNA. The sample consists of under 250,000 clones, roughly 83% of them appearing once. The source of the sample is a study of cytomegalovirus exposure and HLA in healthy donors.

The TCR sequence derives from a boy between 2 and 10 years old in good health and CMV-seronegative. The rearrangement uses TRBV11-3 and TRBJ2-1; D remains ambiguous. Sequencing input: PBMCs. The CDR3, as DNA: TGTGCCAGCAGCTTAGTCGGTCGTGACAATGAGCAGTTCTTC. This encodes CASSLVGRDNEQFF.